The clone carrying this T cell receptor beta chain showed up just a few times. The data are from a study of naive and memory T cell subsets. An equimolar mix of two oligonucleotides served as the beta constant-region primer for TRBC1 and TRBC2. Ligated cDNA was amplified by four rounds of PCR with nested alpha and beta constant-region primers and SP2. TCRdb re-derived calls from the UMI-ligation and nested PCR reads in MiXCR, one entry per CDR3 protein. Of 100,000 to 150,000 distinct CDR3 sequences listed, 36% are singletons. CD8 T cells were positively selected from what remained after CD4 positive selection. Trimming took 6 bases from V and 3 from J, leaving 15 bases between them. Germline CDR1 and CDR2: MDHEN and SYDVKM. The CDR3 consists of 14 residues.

Sequencing was performed on central memory CD4+ T cells from blood. This TCR derives from a human donor in good health. The J gene is TRBJ2-7, the V gene TRBV28, with D perhaps TRBD1 or TRBD2 (5 bases each). CDR3 amino acids: CASRNSGTIYEQYF. CDR3 bases: TGTGCCAGCAGAAACTCCGGGACGATCTACGAGCAGTACTTC.